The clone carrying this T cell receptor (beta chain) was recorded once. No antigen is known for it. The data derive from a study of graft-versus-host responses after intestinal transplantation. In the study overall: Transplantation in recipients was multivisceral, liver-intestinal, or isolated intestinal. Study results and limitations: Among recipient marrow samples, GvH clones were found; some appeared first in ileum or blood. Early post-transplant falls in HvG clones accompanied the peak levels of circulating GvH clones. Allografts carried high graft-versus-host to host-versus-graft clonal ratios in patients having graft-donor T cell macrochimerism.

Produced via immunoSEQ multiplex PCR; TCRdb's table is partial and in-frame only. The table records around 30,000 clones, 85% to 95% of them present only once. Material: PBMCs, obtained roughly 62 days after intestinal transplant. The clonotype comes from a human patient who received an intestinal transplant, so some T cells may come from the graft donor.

The CDR3 loop reads CALRAGGDYGYTF. The CDR3 coding sequence is TGTGCCCTGAGGGCGGGGGGGGACTATGGCTACACCTTC. The chain employs TRBV30 and TRBJ1-2; a possible D gene is TRBD1 (5 bases). CDR3 length: 13 residues. CDR1 is GTSNPN, CDR2 SVGIG, per germline (reference sequence). V was clipped by 8 bases and J by 3 bases, with 16 bases between them.